Listed below are T cell receptor beta chains from one sample, sequenced in a study of blood T cell repertoires in COVID-19. The method was immunoSEQ multiplex PCR; TCRdb's version includes in-frame clones alone and lacks a portion of them. The sample has over 55,000 clones; more than 75% are singletons. Material: peripheral blood. The source is a man in his forties or fifties with active COVID-19. CDR3s include the opening cysteine and the closing phenylalanine or tryptophan. A D gene is named only where the DNA matches it firmly. Expanded clones get a size class; other rows say once, few or many, or leave the size out.

-,TRBV28,once,TRBJ1-2,TGTGCCAGCAGTTCACCGGACAGTTCGTATGGCTACACCTTC,CASSSPDSSYGYTF
-,TRBV28,-,TRBJ1-2,TGTGCCAGCAGGCGTTATCAACTGCCTAACTATGGCTACACCTTC,CASRRYQLPNYGYTF
TRBD2,TRBV24-1,-,TRBJ2-3,TGTGCCACCAGTGCCCTCGAGCGGGGGGCAGCAGATACGCAGTATTTT,CATSALERGAADTQYF
TRBD1,TRBV19,-,TRBJ1-2,TGTGCCAGTAGTACGGGACAGATCTACACCTTC,CASSTGQIYTF
TRBD2,TRBV28,-,TRBJ2-3,TGTGCCAGCACGGACCGGGACGGGGGTTGGCGGGGGGGCACAGATACGCAGTATTTT,CASTDRDGGWRGGTDTQYF
-,TRBV7-3,-,TRBJ2-2,TGTGCCAGCAGCTTAAAGGTGGCGGGGCTGAACACCGGGGAGCTGTTTTTT,CASSLKVAGLNTGELFF
TRBD1,TRBV19,few,TRBJ1-2,TGTGCCAGTAGTATGTCCGGACAGGGGAAGATGAGGAATGGCTACACCTTC,CASSMSGQGKMRNGYTF
TRBD1,TRBV11-2,-,TRBJ1-6,TGTGCCAGCAGCTTAGACCACAGGGGATGGAATTCACCCCTCCACTTT,CASSLDHRGWNSPLHF
TRBD1,TRBV5-1,-,TRBJ2-2,TGCGCCAGCAGCTTCCGGGACAGGGTAACCGGGGAGCTGTTTTTT,CASSFRDRVTGELFF
TRBD2,TRBV6-4,-,TRBJ2-3,TGTGCCAGCAGTGACTCGAGCGGGGGCCTAGATACGCAGTATTTT,CASSDSSGGLDTQYF
-,TRBV7-9,-,TRBJ1-1,TGTGCCAGCAGCTTAGGGCAGGGGTGGGCTTTCTTT,CASSLGQGWAFF
-,TRBV5-1,-,TRBJ1-6,TGCGCCAGCAGCAGGACGGGTTCACAGGCCTATTCACCCCTCCACTTT,CASSRTGSQAYSPLHF
-,TRBV5-4,-,TRBJ2-5,TGTGCCAGCAGCTTGGAGCGGAGGCAGGAGACCCAGTACTTC,CASSLERRQETQYF
-,TRBV27,-,TRBJ1-1,TGTGCCAGCAGTTTCTTGGGAGGACGCACTGAAGCTTTCTTT,CASSFLGGRTEAFF
-,TRBV24-1,-,TRBJ1-2,TGTGCCACCAGTGATTTTAGAACGAAGAGGGGCTACACCTTC,CATSDFRTKRGYTF
-,TRBV11-2,-,TRBJ2-7,TGTGCCAGCAGCTTGGCCTTCTACGAGCAGTACTTC,CASSLAFYEQYF
-,TRBV9,-,TRBJ2-3,TGTGCCAGCAGCCCATTCACAGATACGCAGTATTTT,CASSPFTDTQYF
TRBD1,TRBV28,-,TRBJ1-2,TGTGCCAGCAGTCCGCCCGGGACAGGAACCATTTATGGCTACACCTTC,CASSPPGTGTIYGYTF
-,TRBV21-1,-,TRBJ1-3,TGTGCCAGCAGCAAGACGCGGATGGCCGGGACACCCACCTCTGGAAACACCATATATTTT,CASSKTRMAGTPTSGNTIYF
TRBD1,TRBV12-5,-,TRBJ2-5,TGTGCTAGTGGAGATTCCTTTTCGGGACAGGGGGTTCAAGAGACCCAGTACTTC,CASGDSFSGQGVQETQYF
TRBD1,TRBV6-1,-,TRBJ1-3,TGTGCCAGCAGTGTGCGACAGGGGATAGGTGGAAACACCATATATTTT,CASSVRQGIGGNTIYF
TRBD1,TRBV4-3,-,TRBJ1-4,TGCGCCAGCAGCCCGGGACAGGGGGCAGGGAAACTGTTTTTT,CASSPGQGAGKLFF
-,TRBV4-1,-,TRBJ2-7,TGCGCCAGCAGCCAAGTTGGGGGGAGAGGACACGAGCAGTACTTC,CASSQVGGRGHEQYF
-,TRBV29-1,-,TRBJ2-1,TGCAGCGTTGATCACAGGGGAGGCATCAATGAGCAGTTCTTC,CSVDHRGGINEQFF
-,TRBV5-1,-,TRBJ1-1,TGCGCCAGCAGCTTGGATTCAGGATTAACTTTCTTT,CASSLDSGLTFF
TRBD1,TRBV27,-,TRBJ1-5,TGTGCCAGCAGTTCATATGACAGGGGGGATAGCAATCAGCCCCAGCATTTT,CASSSYDRGDSNQPQHF
-,TRBV5-8,-,TRBJ2-1,TGTGCCAGCAGCTTTGGCAGGGGGGAAAGAAATGAGCAGTTCTTC,CASSFGRGERNEQFF
TRBD1,TRBV5-6,-,TRBJ1-6,TGTGCCAGCAGCCCCAACGGACAGGTCGGGCCTAATTCACCCCTCCACTTT,CASSPNGQVGPNSPLHF
TRBD1,TRBV5-6,-,TRBJ1-1,TGTGCCAGCAGCTTGAGGACAGGGGGGTACACTGAAGCTTTCTTT,CASSLRTGGYTEAFF
-,TRBV7-8,few,TRBJ2-5,TGTGCCAGCAGTTTATACAGGGCCCGTACTTGGGAGACCCAGTACTTC,CASSLYRARTWETQYF
-,TRBV4-1,-,TRBJ1-3,TGCGCCAGCAGCCCCCAGTTCTCTGGAAACACCATATATTTT,CASSPQFSGNTIYF
TRBD1,TRBV4-1,-,TRBJ1-2,TGCGCCAGCAGCCGTTTGGGACAGGCCCTGGAGGGCTACACCTTC,CASSRLGQALEGYTF
-,TRBV27,-,TRBJ2-1,TGTGCCAGCAGTTCGGCAGGGGAGCAGTTCTTC,CASSSAGEQFF
TRBD1,TRBV15,-,TRBJ2-7,TGTGCCACCAGCAGAGTGGCAGGGGGCAGGTACGAGCAGTACTTC,CATSRVAGGRYEQYF
-,TRBV5-4,-,TRBJ1-2,TGTGCCAGCAGCTTGAACACGATAAGCTATGGCTACACCTTC,CASSLNTISYGYTF
-,TRBV9,-,TRBJ2-5,TGTGCCAGCAGCCCTTTGACTAGTTCGACGGAGACCCAGTACTTC,CASSPLTSSTETQYF
TRBD1,TRBV29-1,-,TRBJ2-5,TGCAGCGTTGGGCGACAGGGGGCAGGAGGGACCCAGTACTTC,CSVGRQGAGGTQYF
TRBD1,TRBV28,-,TRBJ1-3,TGTGCCAGCAGTTCCCCTGGGGACAGCCGAGGAAACACCATATATTTT,CASSSPGDSRGNTIYF
TRBD1,TRBV3-1/TRBV3-2,-,TRBJ1-5,TGTGCCAGCAGCCAGGAACAGGGGGATCAGCCCCAGCATTTT,CASSQEQGDQPQHF
TRBD1,TRBV4-3,few,TRBJ1-5,TGCGCCAGCAGCCAAGTAACAGGGGGCGGCAATCAGCCCCAGCATTTT,CASSQVTGGGNQPQHF
TRBD1,TRBV9,-,TRBJ2-7,TGTGCCAGCACCCCCGGGACAGCTTCCTTCGAGCAGTACTTC,CASTPGTASFEQYF
-,TRBV7-3,-,TRBJ1-2,TGTGCCAGCAGCAATTTCTCTTCTGCGGGCTACACCTTC,CASSNFSSAGYTF
TRBD1,TRBV19,-,TRBJ2-1,TGTGCCAGTACCAGAAGGCCCACAGGGGGCGGCGGGAATGAGCAGTTCTTC,CASTRRPTGGGGNEQFF
TRBD2,TRBV7-2,-,TRBJ2-1,TGTGCCAGCAGCTTAGGGGGGGGGTACTACAATGAGCAGTTCTTC,CASSLGGGYYNEQFF
TRBD1,TRBV7-2,-,TRBJ2-7,TGTGCCAGCAGTCGACAGGGGGGTTCCTACGAGCAGTACTTC,CASSRQGGSYEQYF
TRBD2,TRBV7-9,-,TRBJ2-2,TGTGCCAGCAGCTTGACTAGCGGGGGAATCGGGGAGCTGTTTTTT,CASSLTSGGIGELFF
-,TRBV11-2,-,TRBJ1-1,TGTGCCAGCAGCTTTCCCCGAGGGGGTGAGGACACTGAAGCTTTCTTT,CASSFPRGGEDTEAFF
-,TRBV2,few,TRBJ1-5,TGTGCCAGCCGAGGACAGTCCAATCAGCCCCAGCATTTT,CASRGQSNQPQHF
-,TRBV5-1,-,TRBJ2-3,TGCGCCAGCAGCTTGGGTAGCGTCACAGATACGCAGTATTTT,CASSLGSVTDTQYF
TRBD1,TRBV19,-,TRBJ1-1,TGTGCCAGTAGGAACAGGGGGCTTGGGAACACTGAAGCTTTCTTT,CASRNRGLGNTEAFF
-,TRBV7-9,few,TRBJ1-3,TGTGCCAGCAGCTTATTCCAGGGGTGGGCTGGAAACACCATATATTTT,CASSLFQGWAGNTIYF
-,TRBV9,few,TRBJ1-2,TGTGCCAGCAGCCCCCATGGAGGGAATCCCCCAGCTAACTATGGCTACACCTTC,CASSPHGGNPPANYGYTF
TRBD1,TRBV19,-,TRBJ1-1,TGTGCCAGTAGTCCCCCACAGGGGAGTGCCACTGAAGCTTTCTTT,CASSPPQGSATEAFF
TRBD2,TRBV19,-,TRBJ2-5,TGTGCCAGTTCCCTGGGGGAGGGAGAGACCCAGTACTTC,CASSLGEGETQYF
-,TRBV12-3/TRBV12-4,-,TRBJ2-1,TGTGCCAGCAGTTCAAATAGCAATGAGCAGTTCTTC,CASSSNSNEQFF